Sequencing of this T cell receptor beta chain was carried out in a study of CD8+ T cells in alopecia areata. Indicated treatment: oral pan-JAK inhibitor, 5-10 mg twice daily. This clone was observed at least ten times. Extracted from the samples, RNA was reverse transcribed into cDNA to serve as the sequencing template. Generated by immunoSEQ multiplex PCR, the TCRdb table keeps only in-frame clones and is missing some. The repertoire holds 150,000 to 250,000 clones, with about three fifths as singletons. Trimming removed 0 bases from V and 4 bases from J, with 14 bases in between. The CDR3 length is 16 residues. In germline, CDR1 is MGHRA, CDR2 YSYEKL.

This sequence originates from a human donor with alopecia areata. The sequencing here drew on CD4+ T cells sorted from blood, taken at week 24, from a patient treated with tofacitinib. The gene calls are TRBV4-1 and TRBJ2-3; weak D call: TRBD1 (6 bases). DNA for the CDR3: TGCGCCAGCAGCCAAGAGTGGGGCAGGGGATCAGATACGCAGTATTTT. Translated: CASSQEWGRGSDTQYF.